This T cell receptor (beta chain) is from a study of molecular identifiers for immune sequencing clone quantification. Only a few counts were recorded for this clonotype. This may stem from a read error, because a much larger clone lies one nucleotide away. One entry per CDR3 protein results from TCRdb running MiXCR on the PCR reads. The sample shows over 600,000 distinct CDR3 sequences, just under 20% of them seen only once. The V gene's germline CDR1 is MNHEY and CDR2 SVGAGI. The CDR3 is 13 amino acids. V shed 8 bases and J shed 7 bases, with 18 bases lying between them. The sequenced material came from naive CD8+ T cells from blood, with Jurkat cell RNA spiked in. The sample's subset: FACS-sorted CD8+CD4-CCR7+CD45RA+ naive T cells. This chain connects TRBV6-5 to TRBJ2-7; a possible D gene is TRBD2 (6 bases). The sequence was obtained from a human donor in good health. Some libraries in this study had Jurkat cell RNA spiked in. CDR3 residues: CASGYTVEGEQYF. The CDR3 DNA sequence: TGTGCCAGCGGCTATACGGTGGAGGGAGAGCAGTACTTC.